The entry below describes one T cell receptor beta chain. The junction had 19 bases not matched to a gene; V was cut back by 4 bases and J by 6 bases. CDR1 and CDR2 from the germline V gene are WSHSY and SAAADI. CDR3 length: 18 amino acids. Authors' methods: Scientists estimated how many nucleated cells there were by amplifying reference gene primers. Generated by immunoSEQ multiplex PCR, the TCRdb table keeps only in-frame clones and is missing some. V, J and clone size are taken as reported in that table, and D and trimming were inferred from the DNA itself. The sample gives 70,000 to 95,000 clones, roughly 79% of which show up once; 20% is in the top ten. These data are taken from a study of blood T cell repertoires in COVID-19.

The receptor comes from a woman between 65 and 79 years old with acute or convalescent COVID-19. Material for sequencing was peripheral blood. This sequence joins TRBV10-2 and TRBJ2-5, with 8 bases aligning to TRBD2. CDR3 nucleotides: TGCGCCAGCAGTGTGAGAAAGGGGCTAGCGGGCCCTCCGAAGACCCAGTACTTC. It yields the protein CASSVRKGLAGPPKTQYF.